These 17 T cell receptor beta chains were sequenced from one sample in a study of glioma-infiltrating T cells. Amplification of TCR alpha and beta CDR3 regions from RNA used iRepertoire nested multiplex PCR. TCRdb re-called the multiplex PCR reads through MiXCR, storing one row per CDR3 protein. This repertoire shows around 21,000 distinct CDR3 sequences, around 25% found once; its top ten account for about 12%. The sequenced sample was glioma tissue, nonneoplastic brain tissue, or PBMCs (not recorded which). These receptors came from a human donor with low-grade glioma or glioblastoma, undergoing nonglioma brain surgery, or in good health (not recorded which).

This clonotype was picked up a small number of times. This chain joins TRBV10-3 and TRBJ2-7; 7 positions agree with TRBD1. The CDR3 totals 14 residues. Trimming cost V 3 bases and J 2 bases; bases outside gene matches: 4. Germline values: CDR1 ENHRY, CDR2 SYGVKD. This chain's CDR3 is CAISDAGTAYEQYF. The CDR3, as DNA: TGTGCCATCAGTGACGCTGGGACAGCCTACGAGCAGTACTTC.

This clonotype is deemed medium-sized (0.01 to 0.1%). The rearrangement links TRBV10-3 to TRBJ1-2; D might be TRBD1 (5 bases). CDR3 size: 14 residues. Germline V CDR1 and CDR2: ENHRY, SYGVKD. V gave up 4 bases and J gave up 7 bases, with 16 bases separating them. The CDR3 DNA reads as TGTGCCATCAGTGCAGGGATCCCTTCCTCTGGCTACACCTTC. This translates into CAISAGIPSSGYTF.

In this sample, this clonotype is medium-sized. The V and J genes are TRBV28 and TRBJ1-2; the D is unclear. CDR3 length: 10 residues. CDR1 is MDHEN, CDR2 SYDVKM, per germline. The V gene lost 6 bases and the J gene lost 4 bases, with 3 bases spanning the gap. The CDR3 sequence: CASRSYGYTF. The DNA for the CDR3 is TGTGCCAGCAGATCCTATGGCTACACCTTC.

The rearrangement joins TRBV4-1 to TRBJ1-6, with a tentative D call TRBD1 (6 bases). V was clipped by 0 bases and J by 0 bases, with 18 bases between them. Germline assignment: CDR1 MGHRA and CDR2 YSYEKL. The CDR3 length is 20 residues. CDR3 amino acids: CASSQDKGWTASSYNSPLHF. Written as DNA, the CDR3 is TGCGCCAGCAGCCAAGATAAGGGCTGGACAGCAAGCTCCTATAATTCACCCCTCCACTTT.

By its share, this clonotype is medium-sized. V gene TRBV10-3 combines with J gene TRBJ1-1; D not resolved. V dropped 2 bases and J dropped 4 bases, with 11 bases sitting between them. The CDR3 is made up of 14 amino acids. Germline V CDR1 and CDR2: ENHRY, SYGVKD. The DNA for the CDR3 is TGTGCCATCAGTGAGGGACTAGGAGCCACTGAAGCTTTCTTT. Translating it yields CAISEGLGATEAFF.

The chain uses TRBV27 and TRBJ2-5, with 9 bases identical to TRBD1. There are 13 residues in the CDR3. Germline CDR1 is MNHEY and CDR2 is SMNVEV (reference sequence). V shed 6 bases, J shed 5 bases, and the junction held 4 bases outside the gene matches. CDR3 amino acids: CASRWTGVETQYF. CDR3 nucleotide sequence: TGTGCCAGCAGGTGGACAGGGGTGGAGACCCAGTACTTC.

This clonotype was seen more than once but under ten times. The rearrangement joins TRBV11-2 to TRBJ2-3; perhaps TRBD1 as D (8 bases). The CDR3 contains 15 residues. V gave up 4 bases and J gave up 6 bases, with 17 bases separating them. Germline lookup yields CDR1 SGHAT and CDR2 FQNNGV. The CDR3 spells CASSSQGAGADTQYF. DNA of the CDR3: TGTGCCAGCAGCTCCCAGGGGGCGGGGGCTGATACGCAGTATTTT.

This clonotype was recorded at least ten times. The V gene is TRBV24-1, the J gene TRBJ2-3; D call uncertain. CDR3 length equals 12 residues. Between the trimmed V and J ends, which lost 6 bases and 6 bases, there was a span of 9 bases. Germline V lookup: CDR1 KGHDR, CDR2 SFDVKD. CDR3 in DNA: TGTGCCACCAGTTCCGGGCCGGATACGCAGTATTTT. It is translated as CATSSGPDTQYF.

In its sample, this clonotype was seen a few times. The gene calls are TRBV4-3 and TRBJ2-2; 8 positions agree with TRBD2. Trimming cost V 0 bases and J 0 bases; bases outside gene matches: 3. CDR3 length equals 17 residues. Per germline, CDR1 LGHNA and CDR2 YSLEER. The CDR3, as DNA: TGCGCCAGCAGCCAAGATCCGGGGGGGCCGAACACCGGGGAGCTGTTTTTT. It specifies CASSQDPGGPNTGELFF.

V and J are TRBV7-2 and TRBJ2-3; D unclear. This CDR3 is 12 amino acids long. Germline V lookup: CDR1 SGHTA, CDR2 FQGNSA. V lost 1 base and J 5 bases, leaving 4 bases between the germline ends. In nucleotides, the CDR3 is TGTGCCAGCAGCTTAGAGAGAGATACGCAGTATTTT. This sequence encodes CASSLERDTQYF.

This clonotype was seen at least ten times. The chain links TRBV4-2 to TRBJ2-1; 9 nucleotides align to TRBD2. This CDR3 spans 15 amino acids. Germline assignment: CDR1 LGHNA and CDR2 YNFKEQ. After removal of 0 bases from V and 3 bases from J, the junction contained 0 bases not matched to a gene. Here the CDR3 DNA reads TGTGCCAGCAGCCAAGATAGCGGGGGCTACAATGAGCAGTTCTTC. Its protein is CASSQDSGGYNEQFF.

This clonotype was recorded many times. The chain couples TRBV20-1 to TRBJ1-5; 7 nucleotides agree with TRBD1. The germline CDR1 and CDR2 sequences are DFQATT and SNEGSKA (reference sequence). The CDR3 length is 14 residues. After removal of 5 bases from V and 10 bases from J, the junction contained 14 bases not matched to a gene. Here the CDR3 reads CSASPTGPEPPQHF. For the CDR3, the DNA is TGCAGTGCTTCCCCGACAGGGCCGGAGCCTCCCCAGCATTTT.

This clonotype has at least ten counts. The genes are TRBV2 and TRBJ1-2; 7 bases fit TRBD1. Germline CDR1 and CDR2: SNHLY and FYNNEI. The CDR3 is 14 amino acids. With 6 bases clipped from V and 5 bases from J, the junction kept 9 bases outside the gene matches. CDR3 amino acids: CASRAGTALYGYTF. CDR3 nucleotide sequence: TGTGCCAGCAGAGCCGGGACAGCTCTATATGGCTACACCTTC.

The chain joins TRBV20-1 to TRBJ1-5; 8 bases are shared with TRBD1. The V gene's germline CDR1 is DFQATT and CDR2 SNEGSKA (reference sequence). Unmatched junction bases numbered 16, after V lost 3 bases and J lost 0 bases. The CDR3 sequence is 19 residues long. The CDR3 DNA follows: TGCAGTGCTAGTCCACGATCGGGGACAGGCTCCTATAGCAATCAGCCCCAGCATTTT. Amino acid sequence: CSASPRSGTGSYSNQPQHF.

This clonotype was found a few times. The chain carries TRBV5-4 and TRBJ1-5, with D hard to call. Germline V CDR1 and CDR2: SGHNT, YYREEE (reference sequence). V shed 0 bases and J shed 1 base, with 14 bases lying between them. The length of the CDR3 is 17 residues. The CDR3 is CASSLDMGAGSNQPQHF. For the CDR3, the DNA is TGTGCCAGCAGCTTGGATATGGGTGCCGGAAGCAATCAGCCCCAGCATTTT.

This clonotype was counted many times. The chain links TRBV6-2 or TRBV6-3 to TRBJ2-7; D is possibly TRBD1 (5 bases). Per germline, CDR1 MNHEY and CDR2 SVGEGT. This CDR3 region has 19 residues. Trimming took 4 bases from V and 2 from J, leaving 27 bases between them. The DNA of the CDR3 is TGTGCCAGCAGTTCAGGCAGACAGAGTACCCGTTCGGATCCCTACGAGCAGTACTTC. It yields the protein CASSSGRQSTRSDPYEQYF.

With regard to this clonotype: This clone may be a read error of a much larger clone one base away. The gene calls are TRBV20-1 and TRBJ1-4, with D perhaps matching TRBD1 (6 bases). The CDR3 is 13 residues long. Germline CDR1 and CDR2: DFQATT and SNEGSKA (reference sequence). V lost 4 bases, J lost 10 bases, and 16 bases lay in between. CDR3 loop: CSANRAGEGKLFF. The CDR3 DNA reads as TGCAGTGCTAACAGGGCGGGAGAAGGAAAACTGTTTTTT.